Given below is one TCR beta chain in context. The entry originates in a study of blood T cell repertoires in COVID-19. Study details: Some COVID-19 samples were acute and others convalescent; all came from the United States, Italy and Spain.

The data were produced by immunoSEQ multiplex PCR, yet TCRdb's version contains in-frame clones alone and is incomplete. Found here are over 250,000 clones, about 88% of them singletons; the top ten hold 0.99%. Germline CDR1 and CDR2: GTSNPN and SVGIG (reference sequence). There are 13 residues in the CDR3. The trim removed 3 bases at V and 6 bases at J, leaving 2 bases unmatched. Sequenced: peripheral blood. The V and J genes are TRBV30 and TRBJ2-2; 9 nucleotides match TRBD2. The origin of this receptor is a woman between 40 and 55 years old who had recovered from COVID-19. CDR3 in amino acids: CAWRREGPGELFF. CDR3 DNA: TGTGCCTGGAGGCGGGAGGGTCCCGGGGAGCTGTTTTTT.